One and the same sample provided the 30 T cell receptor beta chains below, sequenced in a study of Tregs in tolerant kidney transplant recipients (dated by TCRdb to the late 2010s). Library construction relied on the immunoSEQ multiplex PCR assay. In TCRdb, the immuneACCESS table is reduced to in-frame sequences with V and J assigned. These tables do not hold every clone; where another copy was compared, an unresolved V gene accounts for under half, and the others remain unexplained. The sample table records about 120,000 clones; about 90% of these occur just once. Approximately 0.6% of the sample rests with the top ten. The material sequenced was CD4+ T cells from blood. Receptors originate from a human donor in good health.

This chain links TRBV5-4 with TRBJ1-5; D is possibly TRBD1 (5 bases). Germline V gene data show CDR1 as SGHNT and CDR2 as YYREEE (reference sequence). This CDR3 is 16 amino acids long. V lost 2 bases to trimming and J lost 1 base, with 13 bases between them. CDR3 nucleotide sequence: TGTGCCAGCAGCTTCGGGGGGAGGAACAGCAATCAGCCCCAGCATTTT. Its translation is CASSFGGRNSNQPQHF.

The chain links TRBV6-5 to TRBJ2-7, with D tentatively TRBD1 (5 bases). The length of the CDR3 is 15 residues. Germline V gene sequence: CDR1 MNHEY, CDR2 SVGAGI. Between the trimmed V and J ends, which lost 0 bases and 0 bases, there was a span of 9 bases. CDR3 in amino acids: CASSYSRQNSYEQYF. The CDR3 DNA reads TGTGCCAGCAGTTACTCGCGACAGAACTCCTACGAGCAGTACTTC.

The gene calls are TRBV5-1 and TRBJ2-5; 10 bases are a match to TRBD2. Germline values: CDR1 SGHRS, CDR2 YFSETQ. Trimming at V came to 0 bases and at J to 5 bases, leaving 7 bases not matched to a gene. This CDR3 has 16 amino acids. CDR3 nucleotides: TGCGCCAGCAGCTTGGGGCTAGCGGGAGCCGCTGAGACCCAGTACTTC. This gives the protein CASSLGLAGAAETQYF.

In DNA form, the CDR3 reads TGTGCCAGCAGCTCCGGGAGTAGAGACAATCAGCCCCAGCATTTT. Amino acid sequence: CASSSGSRDNQPQHF. This chain links TRBV7-2 with TRBJ1-5; unclear D gene. Germline assignment: CDR1 SGHTA and CDR2 FQGNSA. V was clipped by 4 bases and J by 3 bases, with 13 bases between them. The length of the CDR3 is 15 residues.

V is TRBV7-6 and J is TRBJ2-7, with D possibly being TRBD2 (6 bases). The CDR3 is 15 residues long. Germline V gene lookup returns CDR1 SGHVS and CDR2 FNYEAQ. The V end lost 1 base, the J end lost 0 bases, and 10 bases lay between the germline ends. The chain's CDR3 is CASSLGSGGSYEQYF. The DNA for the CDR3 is TGTGCCAGCAGCTTAGGGTCCGGGGGCTCCTACGAGCAGTACTTC.

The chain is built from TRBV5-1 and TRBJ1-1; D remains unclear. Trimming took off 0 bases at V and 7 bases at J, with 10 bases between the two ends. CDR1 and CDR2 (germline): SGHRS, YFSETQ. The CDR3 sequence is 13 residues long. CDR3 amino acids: CASSLGGWNEAFF. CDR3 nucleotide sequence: TGCGCCAGCAGCTTGGGAGGGTGGAATGAAGCTTTCTTT.

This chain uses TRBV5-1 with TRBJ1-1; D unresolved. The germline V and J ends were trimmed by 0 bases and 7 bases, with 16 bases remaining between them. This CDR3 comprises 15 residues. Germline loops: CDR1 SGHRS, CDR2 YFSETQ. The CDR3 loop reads CASSLVSGSNYEAFF. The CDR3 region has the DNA TGCGCCAGCAGCTTGGTCTCCGGAAGCAATTATGAAGCTTTCTTT. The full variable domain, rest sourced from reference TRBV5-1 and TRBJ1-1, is KAGVTQTPRYLIKTRGQQVTLSCSPISGHRSVSWYQQTPGQGLQFLFEYFSETQRNKGNFPGRFSGRQFSNSRSEMNVSTLELGDSALYLCASSLVSGSNYEAFFGQGTRLTVV.

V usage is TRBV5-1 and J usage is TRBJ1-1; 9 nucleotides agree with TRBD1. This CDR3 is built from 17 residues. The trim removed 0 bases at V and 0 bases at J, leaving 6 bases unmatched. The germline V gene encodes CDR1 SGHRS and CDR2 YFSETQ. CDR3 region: CASSLEQGAIMNTEAFF. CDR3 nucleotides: TGCGCCAGCAGCTTGGAACAGGGGGCCATAATGAACACTGAAGCTTTCTTT.

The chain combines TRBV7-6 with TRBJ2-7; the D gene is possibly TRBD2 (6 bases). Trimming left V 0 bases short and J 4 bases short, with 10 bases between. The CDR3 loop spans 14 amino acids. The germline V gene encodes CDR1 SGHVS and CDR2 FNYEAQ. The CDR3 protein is CASSLAPGEYEQYF. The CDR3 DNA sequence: TGTGCCAGCAGCTTAGCTCCGGGAGAGTACGAGCAGTACTTC.

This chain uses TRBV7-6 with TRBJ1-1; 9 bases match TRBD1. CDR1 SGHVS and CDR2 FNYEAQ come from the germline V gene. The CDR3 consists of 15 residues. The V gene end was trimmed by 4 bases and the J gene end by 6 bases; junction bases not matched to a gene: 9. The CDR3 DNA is TGTGCCAGCAGCTACAGGACAGGGGTTGGGGCTGAAGCTTTCTTT. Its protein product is CASSYRTGVGAEAFF.

CDR3 residues: CASSKGRRLTRYTGESAGELFF. CDR3 nucleotide sequence: TGTGCCAGCAGCAAAGGGAGAAGACTCACTAGATACACCGGCGAAAGCGCCGGGGAGCTGTTTTTT. The chain links TRBV21-1 to TRBJ2-2; the table's D gene call, TRBD2, was not cross checked with the DNA. TRBV21-1 has pseudogene status. This CDR3 contains 22 residues.

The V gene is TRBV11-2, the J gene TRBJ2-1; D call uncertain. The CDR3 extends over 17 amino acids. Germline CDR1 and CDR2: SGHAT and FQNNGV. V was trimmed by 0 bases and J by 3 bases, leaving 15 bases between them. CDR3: CASSLESRDFLYNEQFF. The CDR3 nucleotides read TGTGCCAGCAGCTTAGAGTCCCGAGACTTCCTCTACAATGAGCAGTTCTTC.

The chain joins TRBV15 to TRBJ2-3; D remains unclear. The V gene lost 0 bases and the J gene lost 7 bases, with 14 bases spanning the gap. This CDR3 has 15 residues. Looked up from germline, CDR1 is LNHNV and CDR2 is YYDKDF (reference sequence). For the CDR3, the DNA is TGTGCCACCAGCAGAGATCCCACTTTATCCTATACGCAGTATTTT. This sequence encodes CATSRDPTLSYTQYF.

The CDR3: CASSLEGLMKRKFF. For the CDR3, the DNA is TGCGCCAGCAGCTTGGAAGGTTTAATGAAAAGGAAGTTTTTT. The chain uses TRBV5-1 and TRBJ1-4; D is unclear. CDR1 and CDR2 (germline): SGHRS, YFSETQ. This CDR3 has 14 amino acids. V dropped 0 bases and J dropped 16 bases, with 19 bases sitting between them.

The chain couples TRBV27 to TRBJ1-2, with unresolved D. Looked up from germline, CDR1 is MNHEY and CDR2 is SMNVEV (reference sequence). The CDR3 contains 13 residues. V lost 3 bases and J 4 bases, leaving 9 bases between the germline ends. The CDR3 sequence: CASSFLGFYGYTF. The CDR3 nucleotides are TGTGCCAGCAGTTTTTTAGGGTTCTATGGCTACACCTTC.

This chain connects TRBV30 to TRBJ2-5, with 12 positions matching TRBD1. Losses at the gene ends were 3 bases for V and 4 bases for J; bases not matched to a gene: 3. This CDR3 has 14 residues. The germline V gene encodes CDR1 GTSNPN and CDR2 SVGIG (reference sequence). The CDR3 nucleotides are TGTGCCTGGAGCGGGACAGGGGGCCGAGAGACCCAGTACTTC. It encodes CAWSGTGGRETQYF.

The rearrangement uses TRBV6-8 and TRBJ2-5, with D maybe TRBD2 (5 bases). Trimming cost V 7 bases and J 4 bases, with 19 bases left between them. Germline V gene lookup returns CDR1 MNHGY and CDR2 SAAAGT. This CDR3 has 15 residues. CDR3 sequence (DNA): TGTGCCAGCATCACGGCCCAGAGGAGGATAGAGACCCAGTACTTC. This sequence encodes CASITAQRRIETQYF.

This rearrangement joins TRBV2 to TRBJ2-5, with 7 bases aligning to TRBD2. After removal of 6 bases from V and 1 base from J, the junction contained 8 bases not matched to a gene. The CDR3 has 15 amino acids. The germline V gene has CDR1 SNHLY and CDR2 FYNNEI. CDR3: CASRRGEGGQETQYF. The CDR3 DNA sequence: TGTGCCAGCAGAAGAGGGGAGGGAGGCCAAGAGACCCAGTACTTC.

The CDR3 DNA sequence: TGTGCCAGCAGTCCACGAGCGGGGTGGAATGAGCAGTTCTTC. Encoded protein: CASSPRAGWNEQFF. The chain recombines TRBV6-5 with TRBJ2-1; 7 nucleotides match TRBD2. Per germline, CDR1 MNHEY and CDR2 SVGAGI. V dropped 5 bases and J dropped 7; count of bases not matched to a gene: 8. This CDR3 comprises 14 residues.

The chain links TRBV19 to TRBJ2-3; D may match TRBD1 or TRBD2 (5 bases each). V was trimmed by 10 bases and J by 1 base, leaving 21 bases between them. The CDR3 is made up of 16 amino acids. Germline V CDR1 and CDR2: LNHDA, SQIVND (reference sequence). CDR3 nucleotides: TGTGCCACCCCTGACAGACTAATCTCTGGCACAGATACGCAGTATTTT. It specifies CATPDRLISGTDTQYF.

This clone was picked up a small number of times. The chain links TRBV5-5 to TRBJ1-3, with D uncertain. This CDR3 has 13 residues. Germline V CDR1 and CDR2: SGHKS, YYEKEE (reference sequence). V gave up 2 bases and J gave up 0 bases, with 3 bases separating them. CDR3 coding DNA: TGTGCCAGCAGCTTCCCCTCTGGAAACACCATATATTTT. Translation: CASSFPSGNTIYF.

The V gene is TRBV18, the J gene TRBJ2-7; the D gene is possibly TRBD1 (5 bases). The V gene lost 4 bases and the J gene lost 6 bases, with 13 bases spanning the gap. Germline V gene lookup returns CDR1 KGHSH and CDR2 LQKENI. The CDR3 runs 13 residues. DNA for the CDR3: TGTGCCAGCTCACAGGGGCCTTCGACCGAGCAGTACTTC. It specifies CASSQGPSTEQYF.

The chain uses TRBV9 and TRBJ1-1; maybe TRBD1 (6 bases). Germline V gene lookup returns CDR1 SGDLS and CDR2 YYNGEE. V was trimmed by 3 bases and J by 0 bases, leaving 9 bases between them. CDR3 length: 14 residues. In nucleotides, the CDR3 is TGTGCCAGCAGCGCCAGGGGCTTGAACACTGAAGCTTTCTTT. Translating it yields CASSARGLNTEAFF. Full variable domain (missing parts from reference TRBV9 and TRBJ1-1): DSGVTQTPKHLITATGQRVTLRCSPRSGDLSVYWYQQSLDQGLQFLIQYYNGEERAKGNILERFSAQQFPDLHSELNLSSLELGDSALYFCASSARGLNTEAFFGQGTRLTVV.

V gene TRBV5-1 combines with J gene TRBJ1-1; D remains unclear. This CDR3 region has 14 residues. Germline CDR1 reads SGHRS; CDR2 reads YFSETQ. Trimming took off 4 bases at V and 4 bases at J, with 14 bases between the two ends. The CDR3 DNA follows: TGCGCCAGCAGCAAGGACGGGTCGGGCACTGAAGCTTTCTTT. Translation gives CASSKDGSGTEAFF. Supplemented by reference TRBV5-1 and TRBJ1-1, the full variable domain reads KAGVTQTPRYLIKTRGQQVTLSCSPISGHRSVSWYQQTPGQGLQFLFEYFSETQRNKGNFPGRFSGRQFSNSRSEMNVSTLELGDSALYLCASSKDGSGTEAFFGQGTRLTVV.

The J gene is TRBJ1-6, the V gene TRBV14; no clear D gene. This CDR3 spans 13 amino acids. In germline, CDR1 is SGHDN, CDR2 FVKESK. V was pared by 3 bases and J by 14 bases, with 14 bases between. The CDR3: CASSQHSLVALHF. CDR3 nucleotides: TGTGCCAGCAGCCAGCACAGCCTCGTGGCCCTCCACTTT.

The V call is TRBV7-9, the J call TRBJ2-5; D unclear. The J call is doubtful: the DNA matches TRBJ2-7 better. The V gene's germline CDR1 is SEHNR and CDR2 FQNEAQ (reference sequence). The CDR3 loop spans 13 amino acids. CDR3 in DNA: TGTGCCAGCAGCCAGATAACCTACTACGAGCAGTACTTC. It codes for CASSQITYYEQYF.

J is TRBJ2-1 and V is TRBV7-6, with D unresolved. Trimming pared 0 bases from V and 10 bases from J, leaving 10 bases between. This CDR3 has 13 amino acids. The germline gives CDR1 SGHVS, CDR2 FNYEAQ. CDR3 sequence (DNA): TGTGCCAGCAGCTTAGCCCACGGCATGGAGCAGTTCTTC. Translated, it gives CASSLAHGMEQFF. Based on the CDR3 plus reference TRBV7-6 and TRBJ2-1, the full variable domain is GAGVSQSPRYKVTKRGQDVALRCDPISGHVSLYWYRQALGQGPEFLTYFNYEAQQDKSGLPNDRFSAERPEGSISTLTIQRTEQRDSAMYRCASSLAHGMEQFFGPGTRLTVL.

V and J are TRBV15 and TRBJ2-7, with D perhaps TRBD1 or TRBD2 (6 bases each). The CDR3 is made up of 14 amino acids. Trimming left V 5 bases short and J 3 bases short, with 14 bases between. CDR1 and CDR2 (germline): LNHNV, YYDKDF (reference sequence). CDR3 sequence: CATSPGGGDYEQYF. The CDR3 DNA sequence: TGTGCCACCAGCCCCGGGGGCGGGGACTACGAGCAGTACTTC.

CDR3 protein: CASSFAGNTEAFF. CDR3 DNA sequence: TGTGCCAGCAGTTTTGCGGGGAACACTGAAGCTTTCTTT. J is TRBJ1-1 and V is TRBV27; D uncertain. Germline V gene lookup returns CDR1 MNHEY and CDR2 SMNVEV (reference sequence). V gave up 3 bases and J gave up 1 base, with 6 bases separating them. This CDR3 is 13 amino acids long.

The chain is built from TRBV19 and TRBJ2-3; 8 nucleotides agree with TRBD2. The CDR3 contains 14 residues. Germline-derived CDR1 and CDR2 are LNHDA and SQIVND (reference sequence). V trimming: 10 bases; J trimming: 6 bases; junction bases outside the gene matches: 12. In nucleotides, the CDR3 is TGTGCCACTCGGAGCGGGAGAGCCGGGGATACGCAGTATTTT. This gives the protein CATRSGRAGDTQYF.